The clone carrying this TCR beta chain was counted between two and nine times. Its specificity is not known. Universal primer sites and UMIs were introduced during 5'RACE template-switching synthesis of TCR cDNA. Via MiXCR, TCRdb re-called the 5' RACE reads, giving one row per CDR3 protein. The sample includes 200,000 to 300,000 distinct CDR3 sequences, 6% to 7.5% of them seen just once. This entry is derived from a study of T cells after yellow fever vaccination. The overall study: For low cell numbers, libraries were made with SMART-Seq v4 Ultra Low Input.

Whole-study findings and limits: FACS-sorted repertoires might harbor abundant contaminating clonotypes from the bulk population.

Looked up from germline, CDR1 is KGHSH and CDR2 is LQKENI. This CDR3 is 17 amino acids long. V lost 3 bases and J lost 5, with 20 bases in between. The clonotype was recovered from a man under 40 who received the YFV17D yellow fever vaccine. J is TRBJ2-1 and V is TRBV18; D perhaps matches TRBD1 (7 bases). The specimen comprised CD4+ T cells sorted from PBMCs, sampled 15 days after the yellow fever booster vaccination. CDR3 protein: CASSPPGGGYLNNEQFF. DNA for the CDR3: TGTGCCAGCTCACCCCCAGGGGGAGGCTATCTAAACAATGAGCAGTTCTTC.